These T cell receptor beta chains were read from a single sample in a study of blood T cell repertoires in COVID-19. Measured with immunoSEQ multiplex PCR; TCRdb has only the in-frame clones, and not every one. Of about 190,000 clones listed, about four fifths were seen once; the top ten hold 5% to 6.5%. The sample taken for sequencing was peripheral blood. The receptors derive from a woman aged 65 to 85 with active or convalescent COVID-19. Each CDR3 is given with its conserved first and last residue. Each record gives: V gene, J gene, D gene, clone size, CDR3 DNA, CDR3 protein. A D gene is named only where the DNA matches it firmly. Clone size, where shown, is once, few, many, or a class for clones that have expanded.

>TRBV5-4|TRBJ2-3|-|-
TGTGCCAGCAGCTTAGGACTTTTGGGGACTAGCACAGATACGCAGTATTTT
CASSLGLLGTSTDTQYF
>TRBV5-8|TRBJ2-1|TRBD1|-
TGTGCCAGCAGCTCGCCCGGGACAGGTATTAATGAGCAGTTCTTC
CASSSPGTGINEQFF
>TRBV5-1|TRBJ1-1|-|-
TGCGCCAGCAGCTTAACGACAGATAACACTGAAGCTTTCTTT
CASSLTTDNTEAFF
>TRBV19|TRBJ2-7|-|-
TGTGCCAGTAGTCACGGGAGAACGAACGAGCAGTACTTC
CASSHGRTNEQYF
>TRBV11-3|TRBJ2-5|TRBD2|once
TGTGCCAGCAGCGTGGGGACTAGCGATCAAGAGACCCAGTACTTC
CASSVGTSDQETQYF
>TRBV6-5|TRBJ2-7|TRBD1|-
TGTGCCAGCCGGACAGGCTCGACGGGGGAGCAGTACTTC
CASRTGSTGEQYF
>TRBV30|TRBJ1-2|TRBD1|-
TGTGCCTGGAGTAGGGGGCTTTCAATAACCTTC
CAWSRGLSITF
>TRBV29-1|TRBJ2-5|TRBD1|-
TGCAGCGCTTACAGGGGGAAAGAGACCCAGTACTTC
CSAYRGKETQYF
>TRBV11-2|TRBJ2-7|TRBD2|-
TGTGCCAGCAGCCCACTACTAGCGGGCTACGAGCAGTACTTC
CASSPLLAGYEQYF
>TRBV5-1|TRBJ2-1|TRBD1|-
TGCGCCAGCAGCTTGGGGGGACAGGGGGCCTACAATGAGCAGTTCTTC
CASSLGGQGAYNEQFF
>TRBV9|TRBJ2-3|TRBD2|-
TGTGCCAGCAGCGTAGGTGGACTAGCGGGAGGGACAGATACGCAGTATTTT
CASSVGGLAGGTDTQYF
>TRBV11-2|TRBJ1-1|-|once
TGTGCCAGCGGCGGGTTGATGAACACTGAAGCTTTCTTT
CASGGLMNTEAFF
>TRBV6-6|TRBJ2-1|-|-
TGTGCCAGCAGTTACTCGAGGCAGGGGAGAATCGAGCAGTTCTTC
CASSYSRQGRIEQFF
>TRBV4-2|TRBJ2-6|-|once
TGTGCCAGCAGCCAAGCTGGCCCCTCAAACCCCTCTGGGGCCAACGTCCTGACTTTC
CASSQAGPSNPSGANVLTF
>TRBV18|TRBJ1-5|TRBD1|-
TGTGCCAGCTCAAAGACAGGGGCTCGTCAGCCCCAGCATTTT
CASSKTGARQPQHF
>TRBV5-1|TRBJ1-1|-|-
TGCGCCAGCAGCTGGACAGCTAATAGCATGAACACTGAAGCTTTCTTT
CASSWTANSMNTEAFF
>TRBV28|TRBJ2-7|TRBD1|-
TGTGCCAGCTCCCTCCCGGGACAGGTATTCTACGAGCAGTACTTC
CASSLPGQVFYEQYF
>TRBV19|TRBJ1-5|-|-
TGTGCCAGTCAATCAGGGGCCGGGAATCAGCCCCAGCATTTT
CASQSGAGNQPQHF
>TRBV7-9|TRBJ1-1|-|-
TGTGCCAGCACCGACCGTTATAGGGAGGACACTGAAGCTTTCTTT
CASTDRYREDTEAFF
>TRBV2|TRBJ1-5|TRBD1|-
TGTGCCACCGGACAGGAGAGCAATCAGCCCCAGCATTTT
CATGQESNQPQHF
>TRBV28|TRBJ2-5|TRBD2|few
TGTGCCAGCAGTGGCCTAGCGGCCCAACGGGCGGAGACCCAGTACTTC
CASSGLAAQRAETQYF
>TRBV9|TRBJ2-1|TRBD1|-
TGTGCCAGCAGCGTATGGGACAGAAGCTACAATGAGCAGTTCTTC
CASSVWDRSYNEQFF
>TRBV2|TRBJ2-3|TRBD2|-
TGTGCCAGCAATGATCGACTAGCCGGCACAGATACGCAGTATTTT
CASNDRLAGTDTQYF
>TRBV25-1|TRBJ2-1|-|-
TGTGCCAGCAGAAGGGGCGCAGGATACAATGAGCAGTTCTTC
CASRRGAGYNEQFF
>TRBV2|TRBJ1-1|TRBD1|-
TGTGCCAGCACGGGGTTCTACAGGGGGTACACTGAAGCTTTCTTT
CASTGFYRGYTEAFF
>TRBV18|TRBJ2-7|TRBD2|-
TGTGCCAGCTCACCAGGGACTAGCGACCACGAGCAGTACTTC
CASSPGTSDHEQYF
>TRBV4-1|TRBJ1-2|-|-
TGCGCCAGCAGCCAAGACCCCCTACGAGGCTACACCTTC
CASSQDPLRGYTF
>TRBV7-2|TRBJ2-1|TRBD2|-
TGTGCCAGCAGCTTAGTAGGTAGCGGGAGGGCAGGGTCCTACAATGAGCAGTTCTTC
CASSLVGSGRAGSYNEQFF
>TRBV5-4|TRBJ2-3|-|-
TGTGCCAGCAGCCCCCAGTCTAGCACAGATACGCAGTATTTT
CASSPQSSTDTQYF
>TRBV6-5|TRBJ1-5|-|-
TGTGCCAGCAGTTACACGCGAAATAGCAATCAGCCCCAGCATTTT
CASSYTRNSNQPQHF
>TRBV5-1|TRBJ2-1|TRBD2|-
TGCGCCAGCAGGACTAGCGGGAGCTACAATGAGCAGTTCTTC
CASRTSGSYNEQFF
>TRBV5-1|TRBJ2-1|-|-
TGCGCCAGCCGTCTGACAGAATACAATGAGCAGTTCTTC
CASRLTEYNEQFF
>TRBV5-1|TRBJ1-1|-|-
TGCGCCAGCAGCTTCAGGGGCATTGAAGCTTTCTTT
CASSFRGIEAFF
>TRBV28|TRBJ2-5|TRBD1|-
TGTGCCAGCAGGGCCGACAGGGGTTACCAAGAGACCCAGTACTTC
CASRADRGYQETQYF
>TRBV6-4|TRBJ1-1|-|few
TGTGCCAGCAGTGACTGGCTGATAGGTTCGGGGAACACTGAAGCTTTCTTT
CASSDWLIGSGNTEAFF
>TRBV7-9|TRBJ1-2|TRBD1|-
TGTGCCAGCAGCTTAGCGCAGGACAGGAATGGCTACACCTTC
CASSLAQDRNGYTF
>TRBV24-1|TRBJ1-2|TRBD1|-
TGTGCCACCAGTGATAACAGGGGTCTTGGCTACACCTTC
CATSDNRGLGYTF
>TRBV4-1|TRBJ2-5|-|once
TGCGCCAGCAGCCAAACACAGGCAACCCAAGAGACCCAGTACTTC
CASSQTQATQETQYF
>TRBV4-1|TRBJ2-7|TRBD2|-
TGCGCCAGCAGCCAGGGACTAGCGGGAGCTTACGAGCAGTACTTC
CASSQGLAGAYEQYF
>TRBV5-5|TRBJ1-2|-|-
TGTGCCGGAACCAGTGGGAGCTATGGCTACACCTTC
CAGTSGSYGYTF
>TRBV30|TRBJ1-2|-|few
TGTGCCTGGAGTCTCACAGGTGGCTACACCTTC
CAWSLTGGYTF
>TRBV6-1|TRBJ2-7|TRBD1|-
TGTGCCAGCAGTGAAGGGCTGGGACAGGGGTTCGACGAGCAGTACTTC
CASSEGLGQGFDEQYF
>TRBV19|TRBJ1-1|-|-
TGTGCCAGTAGTATTGGCCTCACTGAAGCTTTCTTT
CASSIGLTEAFF
>TRBV7-9|TRBJ2-4|TRBD1|-
TGTGCCAGCGGAGGACAGGGTCCGAACATTCAGTACTTC
CASGGQGPNIQYF
>TRBV2|TRBJ2-7|TRBD1|-
TGTGCCAGCAAATTGGGACAGGGGGCCTACGAGCAGTACTTC
CASKLGQGAYEQYF
>TRBV7-9|TRBJ2-7|TRBD1|-
TGTGCCAGCAGCATAGGGACAGGGAGGGACTACGAGCAGTACTTC
CASSIGTGRDYEQYF
>TRBV29-1|TRBJ1-1|-|-
TGCAGCGTTGAAGCGGGGGGCACTGCATCTGAAGCTTTCTTT
CSVEAGGTASEAFF
>TRBV9|TRBJ1-5|TRBD1|once
TGTGCCAGCAGCGTAGGGGGGCGGTGGACAGGACTTTGGTCTCAGCCCCAGCATTTT
CASSVGGRWTGLWSQPQHF
>TRBV9|TRBJ2-1|TRBD1|few
TGTGCCAGCAGCCCACAGGGGAATGCCCCGCAGTTCTTC
CASSPQGNAPQFF
>TRBV7-3|TRBJ2-1|-|-
TGTGCCAGCAGCTTAAGGTGGGAGGCTCACTACAATGAGCAGTTCTTC
CASSLRWEAHYNEQFF
>TRBV15|TRBJ2-1|TRBD2|-
TGTGCCACCAGCAGAGTAATTAGCGGGAGCTCCTACAATGAGCAGTTCTTC
CATSRVISGSSYNEQFF